This T cell receptor (beta chain) was found in a study of Ad26.COV2.S vaccination and SARS-CoV-2 variants. At the level of the study: Recipients of Ad26.COV2.S got it intramuscularly, once or twice 56 days apart.

CDR3 size: 17 residues. V lost 0 bases, J lost 4 bases, and 5 bases stayed unmatched. Germline V gene sequence: CDR1 SGHRS, CDR2 YFSETQ. Turning to this clone: Its antigen remains unidentified.

Treatment defined: around 19 received Ad26.COV2.S at low or high dose, single or two shots; roughly 5 received placebo; per-sample allocation not given. Collection of samples fell on day 63 after the first vaccine or placebo injection. The sample came from a Boston adult aged 18-55 years. Profiled with immunoSEQ multiplex PCR; TCRdb holds only in-frame clones, not every one. The sample has about 480,000 clones, 87% seen once. Findings and caveats of the study: People who got the vaccine or the placebo had similar non-spike TCR breadth. Total T cell responses may have been underestimated by the TCR breadth and depth analyses.

The material sequenced was peripheral blood, taken in a trial of Ad26.COV2.S vaccine versus placebo. The origin of this receptor is a person aged 18-60 years who received the Ad26.COV2.S COVID-19 vaccine or a placebo. This sequence joins TRBV5-1 and TRBJ2-3; the match to TRBD2 covers 13 bases. The CDR3 here is CASSLGTSGSRADTQYF. CDR3 DNA: TGCGCCAGCAGCTTGGGGACTAGCGGGAGTAGAGCAGATACGCAGTATTTT.